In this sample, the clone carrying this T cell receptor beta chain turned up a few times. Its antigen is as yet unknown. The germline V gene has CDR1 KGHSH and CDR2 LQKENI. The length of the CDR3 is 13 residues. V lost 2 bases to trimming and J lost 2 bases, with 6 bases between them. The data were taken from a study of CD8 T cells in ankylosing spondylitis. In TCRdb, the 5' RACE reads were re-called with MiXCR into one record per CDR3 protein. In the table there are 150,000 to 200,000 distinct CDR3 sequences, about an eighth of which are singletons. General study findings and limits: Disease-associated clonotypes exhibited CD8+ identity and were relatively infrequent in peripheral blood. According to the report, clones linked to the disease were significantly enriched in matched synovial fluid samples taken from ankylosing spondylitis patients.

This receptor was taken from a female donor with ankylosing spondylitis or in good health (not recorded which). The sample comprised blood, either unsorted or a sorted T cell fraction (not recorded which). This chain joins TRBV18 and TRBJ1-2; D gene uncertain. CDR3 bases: TGTGCCAGCTCACCAACAGAGAACTATGGCTACACCTTC. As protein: CASSPTENYGYTF.